This passage covers 5 T cell receptor beta chains from one sample sequenced in a study of shared clonotypes between healthy human individuals. The repertoire was sequenced with immunoSEQ multiplex PCR; TCRdb's copy has only in-frame clones and lacks some. The data contain 1.5 million to 2.5 million clones, about 95% of them singletons. Terminally differentiated effector memory CD45RA+ cells were left out of the naive CD8 fraction, which was CD45RO-negative and positively selected for CCR7. Sequencing used naive CD8+ T cells sorted from blood. The source of these receptors is a man younger than 35 in good health.

J is TRBJ2-7 and V is TRBV6-5; 8 nucleotides align to TRBD1. Looked up from germline, CDR1 is MNHEY and CDR2 is SVGAGI. V trimming: 1 base; J trimming: 4 bases; junction bases outside the gene matches: 9. The CDR3 runs to 16 residues. The CDR3 DNA reads as TGTGCCAGCAGTTACTTACCGGGACAGGTTATGTACGAGCAGTACTTC. It yields the protein CASSYLPGQVMYEQYF.

For this clone: This CDR3 is also generated by other DNA sequences in the sample. The rearrangement links TRBV6-1 to TRBJ2-1, with D perhaps given as TRBD1 or TRBD2 (7 bases each). The CDR3 runs to 16 residues. Germline V gene lookup returns CDR1 MNHNS and CDR2 SASEGT. Trimming removed 2 bases at V and 0 bases at J, with 11 bases between. The CDR3 region has the DNA TGTGCCAGCAGTGAACCCAGGGGGGGCTCCTACAATGAGCAGTTCTTC. This gives the protein CASSEPRGGSYNEQFF.

This clone was recorded once. V and J are TRBV5-6 and TRBJ1-2; D gene unclear. Germline CDR1 and CDR2: SGHDT and YYEEEE. The CDR3 is 11 residues long. Trimming cost V 0 bases and J 10 bases, with 7 bases left between them. Here the CDR3 DNA reads TGTGCCAGCAGCTTGGGGGGATTCTACACCTTC. Protein sequence: CASSLGGFYTF.

The chain joins TRBV27 to TRBJ2-2; D is tentatively TRBD1 or TRBD2 (6 bases each). The V end was cut by 3 bases, the J end by 2 bases, with 16 bases between. From germline, CDR1 is MNHEY and CDR2 SMNVEV (reference sequence). This CDR3 contains 17 residues. The CDR3 spells CASSLEGQGINTGELFF. The CDR3 DNA reads as TGTGCCAGCAGTTTGGAGGGGCAGGGGATAAACACCGGGGAGCTGTTTTTT.

The chain combines TRBV5-1 with TRBJ2-3, with D unresolved. This CDR3 is 14 amino acids long. Trimming shortened V by 9 bases and J by 0 bases, and 14 bases separated the two germline ends. CDR1 is SGHRS, CDR2 YFSETQ, per germline. DNA of the CDR3: TGCGCCACCTCCCTGGAAACTAGCACAGATACGCAGTATTTT. It yields the protein CATSLETSTDTQYF.